This is a list of T cell receptor beta chains from one sample in a study of T cells after posttransplantation cyclophosphamide. This table comes from immunoSEQ multiplex PCR, and its TCRdb copy is limited to in-frame clones, with some not included. The table includes approximately 19,000 clones, 75% to 90% detected once. This sample comprised PBMCs, obtained around 370 days after allogeneic stem cell transplant with calcineurin inhibitor and methotrexate. The receptors stem from a female patient younger than 45 who received an allogeneic stem cell transplant from an unrelated donor, was CMV-positive, and had acute and chronic GVHD. The T cells may come from the graft donor. Both conserved end residues are part of each CDR3. Each record gives: D gene, V gene, J gene, clone size, CDR3 DNA, CDR3 protein. A D gene is named only where the DNA matches it firmly. Clone size is given for some rows only: seen once, a few or many times, or a class if the clone is expanded.

d_gene: TRBD2
v_gene: TRBV28
j_gene: TRBJ2-2
abundance: .
CDR3nt: TGTGCCAGCAGAAGGCTAGCGGGAGGGCGGGTCGGGGAGCTGTTTTTT
CDR3aa: CASRRLAGGRVGELFF

d_gene: .
v_gene: TRBV6-1
j_gene: TRBJ2-3
abundance: .
CDR3nt: TGTGCCAGTCTCACCGGGGGTTTCCCTACGGCGCAGTATTTT
CDR3aa: CASLTGGFPTAQYF

d_gene: .
v_gene: TRBV7-8
j_gene: TRBJ2-7
abundance: .
CDR3nt: TGTGCCAGCAGCTTAGTGGCCGACTCCTACGAGCAGTACTTC
CDR3aa: CASSLVADSYEQYF

d_gene: TRBD1
v_gene: TRBV7-9
j_gene: TRBJ1-2
abundance: .
CDR3nt: TGTGCCAGCAGCTCGCACCAGGGACAGGCAAACTATGGCTACACCTTC
CDR3aa: CASSSHQGQANYGYTF

d_gene: .
v_gene: TRBV7-3
j_gene: TRBJ1-1
abundance: .
CDR3nt: TGTGCCAGCAGCTTAAACGCAGGGGAAACTGAAGCTTTCTTT
CDR3aa: CASSLNAGETEAFF

d_gene: TRBD1
v_gene: TRBV9
j_gene: TRBJ1-3
abundance: .
CDR3nt: TGTGCCAGCAGCGCGACTCCGGGACAGGATTCCTTCTCTGGAAACACCATATATTTT
CDR3aa: CASSATPGQDSFSGNTIYF

d_gene: .
v_gene: TRBV7-8
j_gene: TRBJ2-2
abundance: .
CDR3nt: TGTGCCAGCAGCTTAGTTTGGGCTAGCGTGGGAACCGGGGAGCTGTTTTTT
CDR3aa: CASSLVWASVGTGELFF

d_gene: TRBD2
v_gene: TRBV6-1
j_gene: TRBJ2-7
abundance: .
CDR3nt: TGTGCCAGCAGTGAAGCCGCGGGAGCTCCCTACGAGCAGTACTTC
CDR3aa: CASSEAAGAPYEQYF

d_gene: .
v_gene: TRBV4-3
j_gene: TRBJ1-2
abundance: .
CDR3nt: TGCGCCAGCAGCCAAGGATCAGAGGCCCCCTATGGCTACACCTTC
CDR3aa: CASSQGSEAPYGYTF

d_gene: .
v_gene: TRBV19
j_gene: TRBJ1-5
abundance: .
CDR3nt: TGTGCCAGTGCATCCCCCGGCAGGCTTAGTCAGCCCCAGCATTTT
CDR3aa: CASASPGRLSQPQHF

d_gene: .
v_gene: TRBV5-1
j_gene: TRBJ2-7
abundance: .
CDR3nt: TGCGCCAGCAGCTTGGGAAAAAGGGGTGGACAGCCCTACGAGCAGTACTTC
CDR3aa: CASSLGKRGGQPYEQYF

d_gene: TRBD2
v_gene: TRBV18
j_gene: TRBJ2-1
abundance: once
CDR3nt: TGTGCCAGCTCACCCCAGACTAGCGGCAATGAGCAGTTCTTC
CDR3aa: CASSPQTSGNEQFF

d_gene: .
v_gene: TRBV9
j_gene: TRBJ2-1
abundance: .
CDR3nt: TGTGCCAGCAGCACGAGTACCCACAATGAGCAGTTCTTC
CDR3aa: CASSTSTHNEQFF

d_gene: .
v_gene: TRBV5-1
j_gene: TRBJ1-1
abundance: .
CDR3nt: TGCGCCAGCAGCAGATCGACAGGACTCACTGAAGCTTTCTTT
CDR3aa: CASSRSTGLTEAFF

d_gene: TRBD2
v_gene: TRBV18
j_gene: TRBJ2-2
abundance: .
CDR3nt: TGTGCCAGCTCACCTCGCCGGGCTAGCGGGAGTAAAGCGAACACCGGGGAGCTGTTTTTT
CDR3aa: CASSPRRASGSKANTGELFF